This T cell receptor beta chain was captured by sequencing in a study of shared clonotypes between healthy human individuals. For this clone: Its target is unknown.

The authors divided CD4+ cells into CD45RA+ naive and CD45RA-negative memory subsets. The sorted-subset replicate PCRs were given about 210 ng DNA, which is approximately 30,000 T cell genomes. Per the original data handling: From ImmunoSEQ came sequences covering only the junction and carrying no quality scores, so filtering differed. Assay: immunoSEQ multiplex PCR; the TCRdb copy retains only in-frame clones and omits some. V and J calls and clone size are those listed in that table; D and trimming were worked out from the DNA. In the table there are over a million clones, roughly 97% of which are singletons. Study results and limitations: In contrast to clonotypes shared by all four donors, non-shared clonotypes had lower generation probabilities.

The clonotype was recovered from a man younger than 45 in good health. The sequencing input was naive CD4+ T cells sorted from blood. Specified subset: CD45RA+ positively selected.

CDR3 sequence: CASSSRLAANTGELFF. CDR3 nucleotides: TGTGCCAGCAGCTCACGACTAGCGGCAAACACCGGGGAGCTGTTTTTT. The V call is TRBV7-8, the J call TRBJ2-2, with 9 bases matching TRBD2. The germline V gene encodes CDR1 SGHVS and CDR2 FQNEAQ. CDR3 length: 16 amino acids. Germline trimming cut 4 bases from V and 2 bases from J; bases unmatched to any gene: 5.